This is a list of T cell receptor beta chains from one sample in a study of a mutant IDH1 vaccine in newly diagnosed glioma. Sequencing was performed with immunoSEQ multiplex PCR; in TCRdb, only in-frame clones are kept and a portion is missing. This sample yields some 70,000 clones, of which around 79% are seen a single time; around 8.8% belongs to the top ten. Here the sequenced sample was PBMCs, taken from a glioma patient treated with radiotherapy, temozolomide or both. The receptors shown here come from a man in his fifties with glioma. Each CDR3 is given with its conserved first and last residue. A D gene is named only where the DNA matches it firmly. Size values are once, few and many counts, or a class for expanded clones, and some rows have none.

>.|.|TRBJ1-4|TRBV10-3
CAIRAGGRTNEKLFF
TGTGCCATCAGGGCTGGCGGCCGCACTAATGAAAAACTGTTTTTT
>.|.|TRBJ1-6|TRBV5-4
CASSLNGGRDSPLHF
TGTGCCAGCAGCTTGAATGGGGGTAGGGATTCACCCCTCCACTTT
>once|TRBD1|TRBJ1-3|TRBV9
CASSVAGQGAGNTIYF
TGTGCCAGCAGCGTAGCTGGCCAGGGGGCTGGAAACACCATATATTTT
>.|.|TRBJ2-6|TRBV7-8
CASSLAGANVLTF
TGTGCCAGCAGCTTAGCTGGGGCCAACGTCCTGACTTTC
>once|.|TRBJ2-7|TRBV2
CASSDFSLPYEQYF
TGTGCCAGCAGTGATTTCTCCTTACCGTACGAGCAGTACTTC
>.|.|TRBJ1-2|TRBV7-8
CASSLGRLDGYTF
TGTGCCAGCAGCTTAGGACGGCTCGATGGCTACACCTTC
>.|.|TRBJ1-5|TRBV28
CASSFQVTQPQHF
TGTGCCAGCAGTTTTCAGGTTACTCAGCCCCAGCATTTT
>once|TRBD1|TRBJ1-1|TRBV30
CAWDPGGADSEAFF
TGTGCCTGGGACCCAGGGGGCGCGGACTCTGAAGCTTTCTTT
>.|TRBD1|TRBJ1-2|TRBV30
CALGTATNYGYTF
TGTGCCCTGGGGACAGCCACCAACTATGGCTACACCTTC
>.|TRBD1|TRBJ1-2|TRBV15
CATSRYGQGGYGYTF
TGTGCCACCAGCCGATACGGACAGGGCGGCTATGGCTACACCTTC
>.|.|TRBJ1-2|TRBV10-3
CAISPQQGLYGYTF
TGTGCCATCAGCCCCCAACAGGGACTTTATGGCTACACCTTC
>.|.|TRBJ2-1|TRBV11-3
CASSPRTGRDEQFF
TGTGCCAGCAGCCCGCGGACAGGGAGGGATGAGCAGTTCTTC
>few|TRBD1|TRBJ1-6|TRBV5-4
CASTDREGSYNSPLHF
TGTGCCAGCACGGACAGGGAAGGCTCCTATAATTCACCCCTCCACTTT
>.|.|TRBJ2-7|TRBV5-1
CASSQGPELPYEQYF
TGCGCCAGCAGCCAGGGACCCGAACTCCCCTACGAGCAGTACTTC
>.|TRBD2|TRBJ2-1|TRBV19
CASRGNGLAGGGEQFF
TGTGCCAGTAGGGGTAATGGACTAGCGGGGGGTGGCGAGCAGTTCTTC
>.|.|TRBJ2-7|TRBV7-9
CASSLGSPGISYEQYF
TGTGCCAGCAGCTTGGGCAGTCCCGGAATCTCCTACGAGCAGTACTTC
>.|.|TRBJ1-3|TRBV19
CASRPVGSSGNTIYF
TGTGCCAGTAGACCGGTGGGGAGCTCTGGAAACACCATATATTTT
>few|.|TRBJ2-3|TRBV6-5
CASSPGLGTQYF
TGTGCCAGCAGCCCCGGACTGGGTACGCAGTATTTT
>.|.|TRBJ2-7|TRBV30
CAWSWDGSSYEQYF
TGTGCCTGGAGTTGGGACGGGAGCTCCTACGAGCAGTACTTC
>.|.|TRBJ2-5|TRBV7-9
CASSLASLETQYF
TGTGCCAGCAGCTTAGCCAGCTTGGAGACCCAGTACTTC
>.|.|TRBJ1-1|TRBV7-9
CASSLMENTEAFF
TGTGCCAGCAGCTTAATGGAGAACACTGAAGCTTTCTTT
>.|.|TRBJ1-6|TRBV18
CASSPAAGNNSPLHF
TGTGCCAGCTCACCAGCGGCAGGAAATAATTCACCCCTCCACTTT
>few|.|TRBJ1-1|TRBV9
CASQPRTNTEAFF
TGTGCCAGCCAACCGCGGACGAACACTGAAGCTTTCTTT
>.|.|TRBJ2-2|TRBV5-1
CASIPPGKLNTGELFF
TGCGCCAGCATCCCGCCAGGGAAACTTAACACCGGGGAGCTGTTTTTT
>.|.|TRBJ2-3|TRBV30
CAWSTDSITDTQYF
TGTGCCTGGAGTACCGACAGTATCACAGATACGCAGTATTTT
>.|TRBD1|TRBJ1-4|TRBV4-3
CASSLGGQQNEKLFF
TGCGCCAGCAGTCTTGGGGGACAGCAAAATGAAAAACTGTTTTTT
>few|.|TRBJ1-6|TRBV5-1
CASSLGSSPLHF
TGCGCCAGCAGCTTGGGATCGTCACCCCTCCACTTT
>few|.|TRBJ2-3|TRBV7-9
CASTRDGSTDTQYF
TGTGCCAGCACCAGGGACGGAAGCACAGATACGCAGTATTTT
>.|.|TRBJ1-2|TRBV7-9
CASSLAGENYGYTF
TGTGCCAGCAGCTTAGCAGGGGAAAACTATGGCTACACCTTC
>.|.|TRBJ1-5|TRBV2
CASSSLRDNQPQHF
TGTGCCAGCAGTAGTTTAAGGGACAATCAGCCCCAGCATTTT
>.|.|TRBJ1-5|TRBV6-5
CASSYDRNNQPQHF
TGTGCCAGCAGTTATGACAGAAATAATCAGCCCCAGCATTTT
>few|TRBD1|TRBJ1-2|TRBV6-5
CASSPWTGTYGYTF
TGTGCCAGCAGCCCATGGACAGGAACGTATGGCTACACCTTC
>once|.|TRBJ1-5|TRBV2
CASSEMSGDQPQHF
TGTGCCAGCTCTGAAATGTCGGGAGACCAGCCCCAGCATTTT
>.|TRBD1|TRBJ1-5|TRBV25-1
CASSQGGIQPQHF
TGTGCCAGCTCCCAGGGGGGAATTCAGCCCCAGCATTTT
>.|.|TRBJ1-2|TRBV6-5
CASSPVIEGGYTF
TGTGCCAGCAGCCCCGTTATTGAGGGGGGCTACACCTTC
>.|TRBD1|TRBJ2-7|TRBV7-2
CASSWTGDEQYF
TGTGCCAGCAGCTGGACAGGGGACGAGCAGTACTTC
>.|.|TRBJ1-1|TRBV19
CASSMTVNTEAFF
TGTGCCAGTAGTATGACAGTGAACACTGAAGCTTTCTTT
>.|TRBD1|TRBJ2-4|TRBV7-9
CASSRDRVLDIQYF
TGTGCCAGCAGCCGGGACAGGGTTCTGGACATTCAGTACTTC
>.|TRBD1|TRBJ1-3|TRBV6-1
CASTGTAGNTIYF
TGTGCCAGCACTGGGACAGCTGGAAACACCATATATTTT
>few|.|TRBJ2-5|TRBV19
CASSIRGQSETQYF
TGTGCCAGTAGTATCCGGGGACAATCTGAGACCCAGTACTTC
>.|.|TRBJ1-3|TRBV9
CASSPDTGNTIYF
TGTGCCAGCAGCCCAGATACGGGAAACACCATATATTTT
>.|.|TRBJ2-2|TRBV28
CASSLGAANTGELFF
TGTGCCAGCAGTTTAGGGGCCGCGAACACCGGGGAGCTGTTTTTT
>.|.|TRBJ2-2|TRBV7-9
CASRGQGGTGELFF
TGTGCCAGCCGCGGGCAGGGTGGGACCGGGGAGCTGTTTTTT
>.|.|TRBJ1-1|TRBV27
CASSLMQGSEAFF
TGTGCCAGCAGTTTAATGCAGGGTTCTGAAGCTTTCTTT
>once|.|TRBJ1-1|TRBV28
CASSSPPGQLEAFF
TGTGCCAGCAGTTCCCCTCCCGGGCAGCTCGAAGCTTTCTTT
>.|.|TRBJ1-1|TRBV18
CASSLGKGNTEAFF
TGTGCCAGCTCACTCGGCAAAGGCAACACTGAAGCTTTCTTT
>.|.|TRBJ1-1|TRBV2
CASILQTEAFF
TGTGCCAGCATTTTGCAGACTGAAGCTTTCTTT
>few|TRBD2|TRBJ2-1|TRBV10-1
CASSDGVAGYDSYNEQFF
TGCGCCAGCAGTGACGGGGTAGCGGGCTATGACTCCTACAATGAGCAGTTCTTC
>.|TRBD1|TRBJ2-7|TRBV25-1
CASSATGTGVEQYF
TGTGCCAGCAGTGCTACCGGGACAGGGGTAGAGCAGTACTTC
>.|.|TRBJ2-1|TRBV20-1
CSAGYNEQFF
TGCAGTGCCGGATACAATGAGCAGTTCTTC
>few|.|TRBJ1-5|TRBV7-9
CASSEGGQPQHF
TGTGCCAGCAGCGAAGGAGGGCAGCCCCAGCATTTT
>.|.|TRBJ1-4|TRBV9
CASSSGGHGNEKLFF
TGTGCCAGCTCTTCTGGGGGGCATGGTAATGAAAAACTGTTTTTT
>few|.|TRBJ1-4|TRBV5-1
CASSLEGGAEEKLFF
TGCGCCAGCAGCTTGGAAGGGGGGGCCGAGGAAAAACTGTTTTTT
>.|.|TRBJ2-3|TRBV7-2
CASRQITDTQYF
TGTGCCAGCAGACAGATCACAGATACGCAGTATTTT
>.|.|TRBJ2-7|TRBV7-8
CASSLGGRAGPSYEQYF
TGTGCCAGCAGCTTAGGAGGTAGGGCAGGGCCATCCTACGAGCAGTACTTC
>.|.|TRBJ2-1|TRBV7-2
CASSLESQGSYNEQFF
TGTGCCAGCAGCTTAGAATCCCAGGGTTCCTACAATGAGCAGTTCTTC
>.|.|TRBJ1-2|TRBV30
CAHGGRGTNGYTF
TGTGCCCATGGAGGTCGGGGGACAAATGGCTACACCTTC
>.|TRBD1|TRBJ1-1|TRBV30
CAWSSQGGNTEAFF
TGTGCCTGGAGTTCCCAGGGGGGGAACACTGAAGCTTTCTTT
>.|TRBD1|TRBJ1-2|TRBV20-1
CWGGQEGYTF
TGCTGGGGGGGACAGGAAGGCTACACCTTC